This section outlines one TCR beta chain sequence together with its context. Antigen: not known. Both 60 Vbeta primers and 13 Jbeta primers went into the PCR. Measured with immunoSEQ multiplex PCR; TCRdb has only the in-frame clones, and not every one. This table has under 200,000 clones, over 60% appearing once. The sample belongs to a study of cytomegalovirus exposure and HLA in healthy donors. General observations from the study: Most TCR beta V segments were productive about 90% or about 30% of the time in an earlier analysis.

This CDR3 spans 14 amino acids. Trimming took 6 bases from V and 6 from J, leaving 17 bases between them. CDR1 MNHEY and CDR2 SMNVEV come from the germline V gene (reference sequence). Sequencing input: PBMCs. This receptor was taken from a woman aged 40 to 49 in good health and CMV-seronegative. This sequence joins TRBV27 and TRBJ1-2, with a possible D match to TRBD1 (5 bases). CDR3 sequence (DNA): TGTGCCAGCAGCCTTGGGGGAGGGGAGGATGGCTACACCTTC. This codes for CASSLGGGEDGYTF.